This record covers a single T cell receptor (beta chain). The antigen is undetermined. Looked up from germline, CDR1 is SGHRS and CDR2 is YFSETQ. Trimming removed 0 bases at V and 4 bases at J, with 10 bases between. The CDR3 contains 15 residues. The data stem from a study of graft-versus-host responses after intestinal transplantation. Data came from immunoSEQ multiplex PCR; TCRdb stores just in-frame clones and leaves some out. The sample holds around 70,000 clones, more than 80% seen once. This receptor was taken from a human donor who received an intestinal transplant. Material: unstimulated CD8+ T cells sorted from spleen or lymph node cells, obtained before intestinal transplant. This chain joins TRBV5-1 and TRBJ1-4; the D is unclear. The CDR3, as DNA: TGCGCCAGCAGCTTGGAGGCAGGCTTTAATGAAAAACTGTTTTTT. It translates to CASSLEAGFNEKLFF.